The clone carrying this TCR beta chain was detected a few times. This record comes from a study of brain T cells in children with intractable seizures. Surgery cases with the highest brain T cell transcript signatures were chosen for sequencing. Profiled with immunoSEQ multiplex PCR; TCRdb holds only in-frame clones, not every one. The sample records 50,000 to 75,000 clones, about 96% being singletons. The sequence derives from a boy younger than two with focal cortical dysplasia and intractable seizures. The sequences come from peripheral blood, collected at surgery.

The CDR3 DNA follows: TGTGCCAGCAGCTTAGCCGGAGGGCCCTTCGAGCAGTACTTC. This encodes CASSLAGGPFEQYF. V gene TRBV7-9 combines with J gene TRBJ2-7; weak D call: TRBD2 (6 bases). The CDR3 has 14 residues. Trimming took off 0 bases at V and 6 bases at J, with 12 bases between the two ends. Germline loops: CDR1 SEHNR, CDR2 FQNEAQ (reference sequence).